The rows below give T cell receptor beta chains drawn from one sample of a study of blood T cell repertoires in COVID-19. The protocol was immunoSEQ multiplex PCR, while the TCRdb copy is restricted to in-frame clones and leaves out a portion. The table has 300,000 to 350,000 clones, approximately 85% seen once; the top ten hold under 2.5%. The sample taken for sequencing was PBMCs or T cells enriched from blood (not recorded which). Source of these receptors: a man younger than 45 who had recovered from COVID-19. The CDR3 runs from the conserved cysteine through the conserved F or W. Fields, in order: J gene, V gene, CDR3 protein.

TRBJ2-3,TRBV7-3,CASSSGTYSTDTQYF
TRBJ2-5,TRBV27,CASSLSASIETQYF
TRBJ2-1,TRBV7-7,CASSLAASGFDNEQFF
TRBJ2-7,TRBV19,CASSGPGQGVSWEQYF
TRBJ1-1,TRBV28,CASSPGTGAENTEAFF
TRBJ2-7,TRBV4-2,CASSQGWPGYEQYF
TRBJ1-6,TRBV30,CAWSVPSAGGNSPLHF
TRBJ2-1,TRBV19,CASSIGLAGTAWNEQFF
TRBJ1-6,TRBV5-1,CASSLLTSDSPLHF
TRBJ2-1,TRBV6-5,CASSYSRGEFTDEQFF
TRBJ1-2,TRBV11-2,CASSLESGNYGYTF
TRBJ1-1,TRBV6-7,CASSYGTGGMNTEAFF
TRBJ2-7,TRBV4-1,CASSQTLLAAGIHEQYF
TRBJ2-2,TRBV6-5,CASSYSGGFNTGELFF
TRBJ2-5,TRBV5-1,CASSFPGLAVAETQYF
TRBJ1-2,TRBV3-1/TRBV3-2,CASRPQGVHGYTF
TRBJ1-3,TRBV6-1,CASSEAVGSFGDTIYF
TRBJ1-1,TRBV7-6,CASSFGNRASNTEAFF
TRBJ1-1,TRBV5-1,CASRTTGDLNTEAFF
TRBJ2-7,TRBV9,CASSGGMADEQYF
TRBJ2-3,TRBV7-9,CASSPSGSTDTQYF
TRBJ1-6,TRBV18,CASSTGTGVSPLHF
TRBJ2-7,TRBV28,CASKAPGYEQYF
TRBJ1-1,TRBV2,CASRRTGGVRTEAFF
TRBJ1-1,TRBV3-1/TRBV3-2,CASSQVDGTVTFF
TRBJ2-5,TRBV11-2,CASSSWTQQETQYF
TRBJ2-5,TRBV30,CAWNRGTGQETQYF
TRBJ1-5,TRBV2,CASNVGGGQPQHF
TRBJ1-1,TRBV5-1,CASSLAGRGEAFF
TRBJ1-5,TRBV9,CASSPEGQGHQPQHF
TRBJ1-4,TRBV7-2,CASTRATNEKLFF
TRBJ2-2,TRBV7-3,CASSRLAGNTGELFF
TRBJ2-5,TRBV6-1,CASSDSVKLETQYF
TRBJ1-1,TRBV7-2,CASSAQVKTVSSAFF
TRBJ1-1,TRBV7-2,CASSYPGQGMNTEAFF
TRBJ2-2,TRBV29-1,CSVGTGAGELFF
TRBJ2-3,TRBV6-2/TRBV6-3,CASSPRVYSGSTDTQYF
TRBJ2-3,TRBV24-1,CATSPDRYTDTQYF
TRBJ1-4,TRBV12-3/TRBV12-4,CASGNTGSEKLFF
TRBJ1-4,TRBV29-1,CSAKGSGNEKLFF
TRBJ2-7,TRBV4-3,CASSRPGAESYEQYF
TRBJ2-1,TRBV14,CASSQIPGQGDNEQFF
TRBJ2-3,TRBV7-2,CASSANSGDTQYF
TRBJ1-3,TRBV2,CASSDHSSGNTIYF
TRBJ1-1,TRBV3-1/TRBV3-2,CASSQRDRGGPEAFF